Presented here are 16 T cell receptor beta chains from one specimen sequenced in a study of vaccination and CD4 T cells after COVID-19. Treatment: roughly 10-day PBMC culture with coronavirus spike peptide pools or control peptides (ViraFEST assay). CD4+ T cells that had been cultured provided DNA sequenced with the Oncomine TCR Beta short-read assay. TCRdb re-called the PCR reads through MiXCR, storing one row per CDR3 protein. Among about 12,000 distinct CDR3 sequences, about 40% were seen once, and the ten largest hold less than 7.5%. No cognate antigen is known for these TCRs. What was sequenced was CD4+ T cells from blood, cultured in vitro. The receptors shown here come from a human donor who had recovered from COVID-19.

The J gene is TRBJ1-1, the V gene TRBV19; 10 bases line up with TRBD1. J was trimmed by 8 bases and V by 5 bases; bases with no gene match: 8. Germline CDR1 and CDR2: LNHDA and SQIVND (reference sequence). This CDR3 is 14 amino acids long. DNA for the CDR3: TGTGCCAGTAGTGCATCCGGGACAGGGGCGGAAGCTTTCTTT. Translation gives CASSASGTGAEAFF.

This clonotype was seen only a few times. The chain carries TRBV7-2 and TRBJ2-2; no clear D. The CDR3 totals 16 residues. Germline values: CDR1 SGHTA, CDR2 FQGNSA. V dropped 1 base and J dropped 6 bases, with 15 bases sitting between them. The CDR3 loop is CASSLVWTSAAGELFF. As DNA, the CDR3 is TGTGCCAGCAGCTTAGTATGGACGTCGGCCGCCGGGGAGCTGTTTTTT.

This chain links TRBV6-1 with TRBJ2-7, with 8 bases fitting TRBD2. V was pared by 7 bases and J by 4 bases, with 3 bases of the junction left unmatched. Germline V gene data show CDR1 as MNHNS and CDR2 as SASEGT. The CDR3 sequence is 12 residues long. CDR3 sequence reads: CASIKRGYEQYF. CDR3 bases: TGTGCCAGCATCAAGCGGGGGTACGAGCAGTACTTC.

The rearrangement uses TRBV6-1 and TRBJ1-5, with 7 bases matching TRBD1. Trimming at V came to 3 bases and at J to 5 bases, leaving 1 base not matched to a gene. CDR3 length equals 13 residues. The germline V gene encodes CDR1 MNHNS and CDR2 SASEGT. Here the CDR3 DNA reads TGTGCCAGCAGTGAGACAGGGTATCAGCCCCAGCATTTT. Translation: CASSETGYQPQHF.

This rearrangement joins TRBV7-2 to TRBJ1-2; D unresolved. V dropped 6 bases and J dropped 3 bases, with 11 bases sitting between them. The CDR3 sequence is 13 residues long. Germline-derived CDR1 and CDR2 are SGHTA and FQGNSA. The CDR3 DNA follows: TGTGCCAGCAGAGGTGGAAACGACTATGGCTACACCTTC. This translates into CASRGGNDYGYTF.

The chain uses TRBV5-4 and TRBJ1-6; D is unclear. Trimming shortened V by 4 bases and J by 7 bases, and 12 bases separated the two germline ends. Germline V CDR1 and CDR2: SGHNT, YYREEE (reference sequence). The CDR3 is made up of 14 amino acids. CDR3 protein: CASSPNLLNSPLHF. DNA of the CDR3: TGTGCCAGCAGCCCGAATCTTCTGAATTCACCCCTCCACTTT.

The CDR3 reads CSAADWDRGDYTF. The CDR3 nucleotides are TGCAGTGCTGCAGATTGGGACAGGGGTGACTACACCTTC. J is TRBJ1-2 and V is TRBV20-1; TRBD1 matches 10 bases. Trimming at V came to 5 bases and at J to 10 bases, leaving 10 bases not matched to a gene. The CDR3 contains 13 residues. Germline loops: CDR1 DFQATT, CDR2 SNEGSKA (reference sequence).

The chain carries TRBV6-1 and TRBJ2-7; TRBD2 matches 11 bases. J lost 3 bases, V lost 2 bases, and 3 bases had no gene match. CDR3 length: 15 residues. Per the germline V gene, CDR1 is MNHNS and CDR2 is SASEGT. DNA for the CDR3: TGTGCCAGCAGTGAATTAGCGGGAGGGATCTACGAGCAGTACTTC. Its protein product is CASSELAGGIYEQYF.

Only a few counts were recorded for this clonotype. V gene TRBV27 combines with J gene TRBJ1-1; 8 bases agree with TRBD1. The length of the CDR3 is 16 residues. Germline V gene lookup returns CDR1 MNHEY and CDR2 SMNVEV (reference sequence). The junction had 8 bases not matched to a gene; V was cut back by 0 bases and J by 5 bases. The CDR3 DNA is TGTGCCAGCAGTTTATCGGGCTACAGGGGGTTAACTGAAGCTTTCTTT. This translates into CASSLSGYRGLTEAFF.

The V gene is TRBV10-3, the J gene TRBJ1-1; D unclear. From germline, CDR1 is ENHRY and CDR2 SYGVKD. V lost 7 bases, J lost 0 bases, and 12 bases lay in between. The CDR3 has 14 amino acids. CDR3 residues: CAIKQEGMNTEAFF. As DNA, the CDR3 is TGTGCCATCAAGCAAGAAGGGATGAACACTGAAGCTTTCTTT.

This rearrangement joins TRBV2 to TRBJ1-5; tentatively, D is TRBD1 (5 bases). V shed 0 bases and J shed 4 bases, with 16 bases lying between them. The CDR3 sequence is 17 residues long. Germline CDR1 SNHLY, CDR2 FYNNEI. The CDR3 sequence is CASSEAGLSGPNQPQHF. The CDR3 coding sequence is TGTGCCAGCAGTGAAGCAGGATTGTCGGGGCCGAATCAGCCCCAGCATTTT.

The chain is built from TRBV30 and TRBJ1-5, with no clear D. The V end lost 0 bases, the J end lost 4 bases, and 10 bases lay between the germline ends. CDR1 and CDR2 from the germline V gene are GTSNPN and SVGIG (reference sequence). The CDR3 contains 14 residues. CDR3 protein: CAWSVRSLNQPQHF. The CDR3 region has the DNA TGTGCCTGGAGTGTACGGTCCTTAAATCAGCCCCAGCATTTT.

The rearrangement joins TRBV19 to TRBJ1-3; D unresolved. The V end was cut by 3 bases, the J end by 1 base, with 7 bases between. Germline V gives CDR1 LNHDA, CDR2 SQIVND (reference sequence). CDR3 size: 14 residues. The CDR3 sequence is CASSMSGSGNTIYF. CDR3 coding DNA: TGTGCCAGTAGTATGTCTGGTTCTGGAAACACCATATATTTT.

V is TRBV18 and J is TRBJ1-2; D is undetermined. From germline, CDR1 is KGHSH and CDR2 LQKENI. This CDR3 is built from 13 residues. Trimming pared 3 bases from V and 5 bases from J, leaving 10 bases between. In nucleotides, the CDR3 is TGTGCCAGCTCACCTACAGAGGAATATGGCTACACCTTC. Translating it yields CASSPTEEYGYTF.

The chain carries TRBV6-1 and TRBJ1-2; TRBD1 is a possible D gene (5 bases). Trimming took 6 bases from V and 6 from J, leaving 20 bases between them. CDR1 is MNHNS and CDR2 is SASEGT in the germline V gene. The CDR3 is 15 amino acids. The DNA for the CDR3 is TGTGCCAGCAGAGAAACGGGACGGGCGGGGCATGGCTACACCTTC. This encodes CASRETGRAGHGYTF.

The chain is built from TRBV29-1 and TRBJ2-7; TRBD1 matches 8 bases. The germline gives CDR1 SQVTM, CDR2 ANQGSEA. The junction had 9 bases not matched to a gene; V was cut back by 3 bases and J by 2 bases. CDR3 length: 15 amino acids. For the CDR3, the DNA is TGCAGCGTTGACATACAGGGGGGCAGCCCCTACGAGCAGTACTTC. Translating gives CSVDIQGGSPYEQYF.